The T cell receptor beta chain described here comes from a study of blood T cells in healthy people across ages. V gave up 2 bases and J gave up 4 bases; unmatched junction bases: 9. CDR3 length: 16 amino acids. Germline V CDR1 and CDR2: SGHAT, FQNNGV. A second PCR, run for about 7 to 12 cycles, used a sample-barcoded 5' primer plus a J-beta primer mix. Each CDR3 protein gets one entry after TCRdb re-called the 5' RACE reads with MiXCR. The sample yields some 780,000 distinct CDR3 sequences, 56% seen once. Every donor provided roughly 10 milliliters of peripheral blood. A note on this clonotype: The antigen is undetermined.

The study, taken as a whole, reports: As age increased, TCR beta diversity per million T cells fell in a roughly linear fashion.

The genes are TRBV11-2 and TRBJ2-5; 8 nucleotides line up with TRBD2. The origin of this receptor is a middle-aged man in good health. The sample was blood. The CDR3 DNA reads TGTGCCAGCAGCTTAACCGGGACTAGTATCGGAGAGACCCAGTACTTC. Protein sequence: CASSLTGTSIGETQYF.